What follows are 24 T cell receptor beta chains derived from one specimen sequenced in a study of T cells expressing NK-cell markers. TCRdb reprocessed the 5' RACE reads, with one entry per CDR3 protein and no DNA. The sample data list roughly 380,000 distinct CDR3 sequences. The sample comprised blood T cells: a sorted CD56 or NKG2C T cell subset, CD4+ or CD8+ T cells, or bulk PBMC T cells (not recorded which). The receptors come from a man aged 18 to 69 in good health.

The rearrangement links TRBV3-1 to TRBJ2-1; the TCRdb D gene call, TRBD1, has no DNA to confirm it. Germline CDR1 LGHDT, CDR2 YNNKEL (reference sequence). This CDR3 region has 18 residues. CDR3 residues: CASTAGTGKGPRQNEQFF.

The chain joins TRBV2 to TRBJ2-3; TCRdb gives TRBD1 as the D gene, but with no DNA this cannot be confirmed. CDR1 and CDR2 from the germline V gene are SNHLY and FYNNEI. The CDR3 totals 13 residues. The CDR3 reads CASKGQVTDTQYF. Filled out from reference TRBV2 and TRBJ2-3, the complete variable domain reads EPEVTQTPSHQVTQMGQEVILRCVPISNHLYFYWYRQILGQKVEFLVSFYNNEISEKSEIFDDQFSVERPDGSNFTLKIRSTKLEDSAMYFCASKGQVTDTQYFGPGTRLTVL.

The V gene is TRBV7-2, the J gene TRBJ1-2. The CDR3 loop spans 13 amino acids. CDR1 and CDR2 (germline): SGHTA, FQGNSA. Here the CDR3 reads CASSEVLRYGYTF.

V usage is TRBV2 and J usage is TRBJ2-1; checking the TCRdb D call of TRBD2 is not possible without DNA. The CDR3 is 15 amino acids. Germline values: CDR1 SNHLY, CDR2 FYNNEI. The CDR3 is CASSGLADSYNEQFF.

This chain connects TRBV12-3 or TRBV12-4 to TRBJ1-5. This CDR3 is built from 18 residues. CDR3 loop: CASSLRLWGSLHHQPQHF.

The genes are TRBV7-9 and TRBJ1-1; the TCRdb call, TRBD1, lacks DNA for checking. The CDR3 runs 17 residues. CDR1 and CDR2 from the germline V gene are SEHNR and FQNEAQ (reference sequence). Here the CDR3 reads CASSPVFWRQGATEAFF.

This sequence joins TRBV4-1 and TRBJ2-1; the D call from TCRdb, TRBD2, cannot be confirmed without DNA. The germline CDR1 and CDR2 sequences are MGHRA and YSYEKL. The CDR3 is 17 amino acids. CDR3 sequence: CASSHGRSEGSYNEQFF.

The CDR3 loop is CAWSEQIPGNTIYF. The genes are TRBV30 and TRBJ1-3. Germline lookup yields CDR1 GTSNPN and CDR2 SVGIG (reference sequence). The CDR3 covers 14 residues.

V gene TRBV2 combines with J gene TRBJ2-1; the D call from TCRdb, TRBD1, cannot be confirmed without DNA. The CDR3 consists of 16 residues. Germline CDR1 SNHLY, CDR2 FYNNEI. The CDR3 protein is CASTPGGDWRYNEQFF. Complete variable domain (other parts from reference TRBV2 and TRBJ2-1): EPEVTQTPSHQVTQMGQEVILRCVPISNHLYFYWYRQILGQKVEFLVSFYNNEISEKSEIFDDQFSVERPDGSNFTLKIRSTKLEDSAMYFCASTPGGDWRYNEQFFGPGTRLTVL.

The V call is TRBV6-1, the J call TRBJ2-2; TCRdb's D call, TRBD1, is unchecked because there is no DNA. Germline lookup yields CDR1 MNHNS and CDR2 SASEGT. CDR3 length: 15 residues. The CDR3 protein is CASSWETVNTGELFF.

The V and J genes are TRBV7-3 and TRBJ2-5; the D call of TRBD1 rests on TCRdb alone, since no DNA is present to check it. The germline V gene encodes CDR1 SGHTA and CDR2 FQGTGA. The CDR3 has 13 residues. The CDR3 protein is CASTQLPGGTQYF.

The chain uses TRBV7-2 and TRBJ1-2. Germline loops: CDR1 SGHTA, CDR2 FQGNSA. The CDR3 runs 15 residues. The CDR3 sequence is CASSLDGQRTYGYTF. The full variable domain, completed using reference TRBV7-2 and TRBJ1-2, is GAGVSQSPSNKVTEKGKDVELRCDPISGHTALYWYRQSLGQGLEFLIYFQGNSAPDKSGLPSDRFSAERTGGSVSTLTIQRTQQEDSAVYLCASSLDGQRTYGYTFGSGTRLTVV.

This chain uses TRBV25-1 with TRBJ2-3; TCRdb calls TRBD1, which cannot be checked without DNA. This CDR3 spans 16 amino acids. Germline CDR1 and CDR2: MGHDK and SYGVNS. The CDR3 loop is CASSPGTPKPTDTQYF.

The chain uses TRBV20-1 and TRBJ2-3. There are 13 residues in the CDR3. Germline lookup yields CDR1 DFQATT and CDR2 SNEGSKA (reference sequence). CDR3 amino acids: CSARFGSMDTQYF.

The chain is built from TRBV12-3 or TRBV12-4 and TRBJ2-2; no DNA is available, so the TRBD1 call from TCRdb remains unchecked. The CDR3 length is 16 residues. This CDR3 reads CASIHRGGANTGELFF.

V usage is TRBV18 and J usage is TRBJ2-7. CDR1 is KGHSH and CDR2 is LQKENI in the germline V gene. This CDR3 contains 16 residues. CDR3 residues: CASSPQGAGMNYEQYF.

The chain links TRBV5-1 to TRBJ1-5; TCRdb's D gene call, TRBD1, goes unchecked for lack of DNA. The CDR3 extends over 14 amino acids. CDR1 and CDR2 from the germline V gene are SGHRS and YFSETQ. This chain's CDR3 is CASSPQGASQPQHF.

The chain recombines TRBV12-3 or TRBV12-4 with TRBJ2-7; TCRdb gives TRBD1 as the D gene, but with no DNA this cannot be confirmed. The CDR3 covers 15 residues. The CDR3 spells CASSSAQGKNSEQYF.

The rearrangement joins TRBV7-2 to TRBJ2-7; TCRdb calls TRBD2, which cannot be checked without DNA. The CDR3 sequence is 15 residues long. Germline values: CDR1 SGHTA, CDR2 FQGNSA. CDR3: CASSLELAGAYEQYF.

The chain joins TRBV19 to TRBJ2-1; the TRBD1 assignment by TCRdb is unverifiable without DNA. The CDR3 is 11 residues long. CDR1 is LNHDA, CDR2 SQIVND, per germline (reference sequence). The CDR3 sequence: CASSSRDILFF.

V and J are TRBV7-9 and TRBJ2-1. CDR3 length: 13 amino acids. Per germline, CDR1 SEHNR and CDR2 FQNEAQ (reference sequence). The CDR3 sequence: CASSLAQATEQFF.

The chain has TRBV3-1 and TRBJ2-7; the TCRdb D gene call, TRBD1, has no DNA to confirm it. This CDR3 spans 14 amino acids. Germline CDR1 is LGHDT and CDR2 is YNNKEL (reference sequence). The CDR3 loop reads CASSRTGLPYEQYF.

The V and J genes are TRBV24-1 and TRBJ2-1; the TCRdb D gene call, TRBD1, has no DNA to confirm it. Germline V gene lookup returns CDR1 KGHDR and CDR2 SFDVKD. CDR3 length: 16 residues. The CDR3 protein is CATSDLQGQGRNEQFF.

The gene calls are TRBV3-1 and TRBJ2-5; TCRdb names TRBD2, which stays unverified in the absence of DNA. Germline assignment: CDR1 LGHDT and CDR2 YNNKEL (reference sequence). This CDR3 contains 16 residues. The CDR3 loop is CASSPLFQRGEKTQYF.